This TCR beta chain is drawn from a study of response to subunit inactivated influenza vaccine. TCRdb reprocessed the RT-PCR reads with MiXCR, giving one entry per CDR3 protein. Among 400,000 to 550,000 distinct CDR3 sequences listed, 25% were seen once. The CDR3 consists of 16 residues. Trimming at V came to 5 bases and at J to 5 bases, leaving 8 bases not matched to a gene. Germline values: CDR1 SGHRS, CDR2 YFSETQ. This clonotype has just a few counts. This TCR was recovered from a man over 45 who received an inactivated influenza vaccine. The gene calls are TRBV5-1 and TRBJ2-3; 13 bases line up with TRBD2. Sample: CD4+ T cells sorted from PBMCs, taken 4 to 6 days after vaccination. The CDR3 loop reads CASRAELAGGRDTQYF. The CDR3 DNA sequence: TGCGCCAGCAGGGCAGAACTAGCGGGAGGGCGAGATACGCAGTATTTT.